Presented here are 32 T cell receptor beta chains from one specimen sequenced in a study of T cell changes during pregnancy in multiple sclerosis. Sequenced by immunoSEQ multiplex PCR; TCRdb stores in-frame clones only, minus some. The profile shows just over 80,000 clones, 90% to 95% of them singletons. The input for sequencing was peripheral blood, taken in the second trimester of pregnancy. The receptor source for this set is a female donor with multiple sclerosis, enrolled in a pregnancy study.

The chain combines TRBV19 with TRBJ2-1; 11 nucleotides align to TRBD2. CDR1 and CDR2 (germline): LNHDA, SQIVND (reference sequence). After removal of 3 bases from V and 3 bases from J, the junction contained 7 bases not matched to a gene. This CDR3 spans 17 amino acids. The CDR3 protein is CASSIDLGTSGYNEQFF. The CDR3 DNA follows: TGTGCCAGTAGTATCGACCTCGGGACTAGCGGCTACAATGAGCAGTTCTTC. Drawing the rest from reference TRBV19 and TRBJ2-1, the complete variable domain is DGGITQSPKYLFRKEGQNVTLSCEQNLNHDAMYWYRQDPGQGLRLIYYSQIVNDFQKGDIAEGYSVSREKKESFPLTVTSAQKNPTAFYLCASSIDLGTSGYNEQFFGPGTRLTVL.

The chain links TRBV4-2 to TRBJ1-5, with TRBD1 identical over 7 bases. The CDR3 runs 16 residues. Germline V gene lookup returns CDR1 LGHNA and CDR2 YNFKEQ. With 0 bases clipped from V and 7 bases from J, the junction kept 9 bases outside the gene matches. This chain's CDR3 is CASSQELTGSDQPQHF. The CDR3 DNA reads TGTGCCAGCAGCCAAGAGCTGACAGGGTCGGACCAGCCCCAGCATTTT.

This clone was counted only a few times. The V call is TRBV18, the J call TRBJ2-7, with 9 bases aligning to TRBD2. This CDR3 comprises 16 residues. Trimming cost V 6 bases and J 1 base; bases outside gene matches: 10. The V gene's germline CDR1 is KGHSH and CDR2 LQKENI. The CDR3 bases are TGTGCCAGCTCCCGGGGTAGCGGGAGATCTTCCTACGAGCAGTACTTC. Translated, it gives CASSRGSGRSSYEQYF.

This sequence joins TRBV27 and TRBJ2-7, with a possible D match to TRBD2 (6 bases). Germline V gene sequence: CDR1 MNHEY, CDR2 SMNVEV (reference sequence). Trimming removed 0 bases from V and 3 bases from J, with 18 bases in between. The CDR3 length is 17 residues. CDR3 loop: CASSLSRAGPPGYEQYF. The CDR3 DNA reads as TGTGCCAGCAGTTTATCGAGGGCGGGACCGCCAGGCTACGAGCAGTACTTC.

The chain has TRBV29-1 and TRBJ2-7; the match to TRBD2 covers 8 bases. The CDR3 has 13 residues. The ends lost 8 bases at V and 3 bases at J; junction bases unmatched: 9. Germline V lookup: CDR1 SQVTM, CDR2 ANQGSEA. DNA for the CDR3: TGCAGCATTGGGTTAGCGGGGAACTACGAGCAGTACTTC. Its protein product is CSIGLAGNYEQYF.

The rearrangement uses TRBV4-1 and TRBJ1-5, with 7 bases matching TRBD1. V lost 0 bases to trimming and J lost 6 bases; unmatched junction nucleotides: 11. CDR1 and CDR2 (germline): MGHRA, YSYEKL. This CDR3 comprises 17 residues. The CDR3 loop is CASSQDLGTAGPQPQHF. CDR3 in DNA: TGCGCCAGCAGCCAAGACCTAGGGACAGCGGGCCCTCAGCCCCAGCATTTT.

The genes are TRBV6-6 and TRBJ2-3, with 10 bases aligning to TRBD2. V was pared by 5 bases and J by 4 bases, with 6 bases of the junction left unmatched. Per germline, CDR1 MNHNY and CDR2 SVGAGI (reference sequence). There are 15 residues in the CDR3. For the CDR3, the DNA is TGTGCCAGCAGTCCTAGCGGGAGTAGGGCAGATACGCAGTATTTT. This translates into CASSPSGSRADTQYF.

The CDR3 sequence: CASSGGQGSGNTIYF. CDR3 DNA sequence: TGTGCCAGCAGTGGGGGACAGGGTTCTGGAAACACCATATATTTT. The chain uses TRBV6-1 and TRBJ1-3, with 9 nucleotides matching TRBD1. Germline V gene data show CDR1 as MNHNS and CDR2 as SASEGT. V trimming: 4 bases; J trimming: 1 base; junction bases outside the gene matches: 2. There are 15 residues in the CDR3.

This chain links TRBV6-1 with TRBJ2-6; the D is unclear. This CDR3 is 14 amino acids long. V was shortened by 7 bases and J by 0 bases, with 7 bases between the two germline ends. The V gene's germline CDR1 is MNHNS and CDR2 SASEGT. The CDR3: CASTFVSGANVLTF. The CDR3, as DNA: TGTGCCAGCACCTTCGTCTCTGGGGCCAACGTCCTGACTTTC.

This chain joins TRBV4-2 and TRBJ2-6, with D perhaps TRBD2 (5 bases). The CDR3 covers 17 residues. Per germline, CDR1 LGHNA and CDR2 YNFKEQ. Trimming removed 1 base from V and 0 bases from J, with 10 bases in between. This chain's CDR3 is CASSQVGSGSGANVLTF. CDR3 sequence (DNA): TGTGCCAGCAGCCAAGTGGGGAGCGGCTCTGGGGCCAACGTCCTGACTTTC.

The J gene is TRBJ2-2, the V gene TRBV6-1; D may be TRBD2 (6 bases). There are 15 residues in the CDR3. With 7 bases removed from V and 5 bases from J, the gap between germline ends came to 17 bases. Germline values: CDR1 MNHNS, CDR2 SASEGT. The CDR3, as DNA: TGTGCCAGCATCGTCCCTACTAGCACGACCGGGGAGCTGTTTTTT. Translated, it gives CASIVPTSTTGELFF.

The chain carries TRBV19 and TRBJ2-7; 10 bases line up with TRBD2. With 3 bases clipped from V and 1 base from J, the junction kept 6 bases outside the gene matches. CDR1 and CDR2 from the germline V gene are LNHDA and SQIVND (reference sequence). This CDR3 has 16 residues. CDR3 region: CASSMGAGGGSYEQYF. CDR3 sequence (DNA): TGTGCCAGTAGTATGGGAGCGGGAGGGGGTTCCTACGAGCAGTACTTC.

J is TRBJ2-7 and V is TRBV19; a possible D gene is TRBD2 (7 bases). Germline V CDR1 and CDR2: LNHDA, SQIVND (reference sequence). V lost 4 bases to trimming and J lost 0 bases, with 19 bases between them. This CDR3 spans 17 amino acids. The CDR3 spells CASSRGGTGIDSYEQYF. The CDR3 bases are TGTGCCAGTAGTAGGGGGGGTACAGGGATTGACTCCTACGAGCAGTACTTC.

The chain recombines TRBV2 with TRBJ1-1; D is ambiguous. Trimming removed 3 bases at V and 6 bases at J, with 14 bases between. The CDR3 is 14 residues long. The germline V gene has CDR1 SNHLY and CDR2 FYNNEI. The CDR3 DNA sequence: TGTGCCAGCAGTGAGGGCAGGCTTGGCGCTGAAGCTTTCTTT. Encoded protein: CASSEGRLGAEAFF.

This chain uses TRBV2 with TRBJ1-2; 7 nucleotides match TRBD1. Looked up from germline, CDR1 is SNHLY and CDR2 is FYNNEI. The CDR3 is 15 residues long. The junction had 17 bases not matched to a gene; V was cut back by 8 bases and J by 8 bases. The CDR3 DNA is TGTGCCAGCCAGGGACAGTCTCAAAACTTTGGGGGCTACACCTTC. The encoded protein is CASQGQSQNFGGYTF.

A single count supports this clone. The chain's CDR3 is CASSVTSFVKQYF. In DNA, the CDR3 is TGTGCCAGCAGCGTTACTTCCTTTGTTAAGCAGTATTTT. The chain carries TRBV5-5 and TRBJ2-3; unclear D gene. The CDR3 consists of 13 residues. Germline loops: CDR1 SGHKS, CDR2 YYEKEE (reference sequence). Trimming took off 4 bases at V and 11 bases at J, with 17 bases between the two ends. The full variable domain, with the rest looked up from reference TRBV5-5 and TRBJ2-3, is DAGVTQSPTHLIKTRGQQVTLRCSPISGHKSVSWYQQVLGQGPQFIFQYYEKEERGRGNFPDRFSARQFPNYSSELNVNALLLGDSALYLCASSVTSFVKQYFGPGTRLTVL.

The V call is TRBV6-5, the J call TRBJ1-4; 7 bases are a match to TRBD1. The germline V gene encodes CDR1 MNHEY and CDR2 SVGAGI. V dropped 6 bases and J dropped 3; count of bases not matched to a gene: 7. The CDR3 length is 15 residues. Here the CDR3 DNA reads TGTGCCAGCAGCCGAGACAGGGTCGCTAATGAAAAACTGTTTTTT. This codes for CASSRDRVANEKLFF.

The chain has TRBV19 and TRBJ2-7; 14 bases are a match to TRBD2. Per germline, CDR1 LNHDA and CDR2 SQIVND (reference sequence). Trimming removed 4 bases from V and 6 bases from J; junction bases left unmatched: 11. CDR3 length: 17 amino acids. CDR3 residues: CASSTAGTSGSKFEQYF. The CDR3 nucleotides read TGTGCCAGTAGTACCGCCGGGACTAGCGGGAGCAAGTTCGAGCAGTACTTC.

The rearrangement links TRBV9 to TRBJ2-5, with 10 bases matching TRBD1. Germline lookup yields CDR1 SGDLS and CDR2 YYNGEE. This CDR3 has 15 amino acids. V lost 6 bases and J lost 1; bases outside the gene matches: 6. The CDR3 protein is CASTLTGGPQETQYF. Written as DNA, the CDR3 is TGTGCCAGCACCTTGACAGGGGGCCCCCAAGAGACCCAGTACTTC.

The CDR3 protein is CASSFGRRVTDTQYF. The CDR3 nucleotides are TGTGCCAGCAGTTTCGGTCGCAGGGTCACAGATACGCAGTATTTT. V and J are TRBV27 and TRBJ2-3, with D perhaps matching TRBD1 (5 bases). Germline CDR1 MNHEY, CDR2 SMNVEV (reference sequence). This CDR3 comprises 15 residues. The V end lost 3 bases, the J end lost 2 bases, and 12 bases lay between the germline ends.

This clone has a single count. The chain is built from TRBV4-1 and TRBJ2-7; 13 bases match TRBD2. Germline V gives CDR1 MGHRA, CDR2 YSYEKL. The V gene end was trimmed by 1 base and the J gene end by 3 bases; junction bases not matched to a gene: 0. This CDR3 spans 15 amino acids. The CDR3 sequence is CASSQGTSGGYEQYF. The CDR3 DNA reads TGCGCCAGCAGCCAAGGGACTAGCGGGGGCTACGAGCAGTACTTC.

The rearrangement uses TRBV28 and TRBJ2-5; TRBD2 matches 16 bases. The CDR3 is made up of 19 amino acids. Germline V gene sequence: CDR1 MDHEN, CDR2 SYDVKM. V was clipped by 5 bases and J by 5 bases; unmatched bases: 14. In DNA, the CDR3 is TGTGCCAGCAGTATCGTCTCCGGGACTAGCGGGAGGGCCTGGGAGACCCAGTACTTC. It is translated as CASSIVSGTSGRAWETQYF.

For this clone: The sample contains more than one DNA sequence encoding this CDR3. The CDR3 coding sequence is TGTGCCAGCAGTCCAGCGCGGGGGAGGACTTTTAGCAATCAGCCCCAGCATTTT. Translating it yields CASSPARGRTFSNQPQHF. The chain couples TRBV27 to TRBJ1-5, with D possibly TRBD1 on 5 matching bases. The CDR3 sequence is 18 residues long. CDR1 MNHEY and CDR2 SMNVEV come from the germline V gene (reference sequence). Deletions cut 5 bases from V and 0 bases from J, with 20 bases between.

This sequence joins TRBV19 and TRBJ2-1, with D possibly being TRBD1 (5 bases). V lost 3 bases to trimming and J lost 1 base, with 10 bases between them. CDR3 length: 15 amino acids. Germline CDR1 and CDR2: LNHDA and SQIVND (reference sequence). The CDR3 sequence: CASSMGQGSYNEQFF. In DNA, the CDR3 is TGTGCCAGTAGTATGGGCCAGGGTTCCTACAATGAGCAGTTCTTC.

A few counts support this clone. CDR3 amino acids: CASSPRTGVEKLFF. CDR3 bases: TGTGCCAGCAGCCCCCGGACAGGGGTTGAAAAACTGTTTTTT. V gene TRBV7-6 combines with J gene TRBJ1-4, with TRBD1 identical over 9 bases. V gave up 5 bases and J gave up 7 bases; unmatched junction bases: 5. Germline V gene data show CDR1 as SGHVS and CDR2 as FNYEAQ. This CDR3 is 14 amino acids long.

The rearrangement links TRBV6-6 to TRBJ1-4; a weak D match, TRBD1 (6 bases). The germline CDR1 and CDR2 sequences are MNHNY and SVGAGI (reference sequence). This CDR3 contains 14 residues. The ends were cut back, 6 bases at V and 4 bases at J, with 12 bases in the middle. Written as DNA, the CDR3 is TGTGCCAGCAGCCTCAACAGGGATAATGAAAAACTGTTTTTT. Amino acid sequence: CASSLNRDNEKLFF.

This chain links TRBV27 with TRBJ2-5; D possibly corresponds to TRBD2 (6 bases). The CDR3 totals 14 residues. Per the germline V gene, CDR1 is MNHEY and CDR2 is SMNVEV (reference sequence). Trimming stripped 5 bases from V and 1 base from J, with 11 bases between. CDR3 sequence reads: CASSGGSFQETQYF. CDR3 in DNA: TGTGCCAGCAGTGGGGGGAGCTTCCAAGAGACCCAGTACTTC.

This clone was seen a single time. The chain employs TRBV19 and TRBJ1-2, with a possible D match to TRBD1 (6 bases). The CDR3 length is 13 residues. Germline-derived CDR1 and CDR2 are LNHDA and SQIVND (reference sequence). V lost 7 bases, J lost 7 bases, and 16 bases lay in between. The CDR3 bases are TGTGCCAGTAACCCCTCGGGGGGCTCTGGCTACACCTTC. This translates into CASNPSGGSGYTF.

This chain joins TRBV10-3 and TRBJ2-1; 7 bases are shared with TRBD1. The V and J ends lost 6 bases and 1 base, in that order; junction bases with no gene match: 6. This CDR3 spans 15 amino acids. Germline CDR1 and CDR2: ENHRY and SYGVKD. The CDR3 sequence: CAISDPGQSYNEQFF. DNA for the CDR3: TGTGCCATCAGCGATCCGGGACAGTCCTACAATGAGCAGTTCTTC.

The rearrangement uses TRBV29-1 and TRBJ2-3, with D uncertain. V lost 4 bases to trimming and J lost 4 bases, with 9 bases between them. This CDR3 has 12 amino acids. The germline CDR1 and CDR2 sequences are SQVTM and ANQGSEA. The DNA for the CDR3 is TGCAGCGTTGTAGTTGCGGCAGATACGCAGTATTTT. Its translation is CSVVVAADTQYF.

V usage is TRBV9 and J usage is TRBJ1-1; no firm D call. The CDR3 length is 13 residues. V was clipped by 3 bases and J by 2 bases, with 8 bases between them. Germline-derived CDR1 and CDR2 are SGDLS and YYNGEE. The CDR3 DNA is TGTGCCAGCAGCGGAACAGAAAACACTGAAGCTTTCTTT. Translating gives CASSGTENTEAFF. Full variable domain (outside the CDR3, taken from reference TRBV9 and TRBJ1-1): DSGVTQTPKHLITATGQRVTLRCSPRSGDLSVYWYQQSLDQGLQFLIQYYNGEERAKGNILERFSAQQFPDLHSELNLSSLELGDSALYFCASSGTENTEAFFGQGTRLTVV.

The chain carries TRBV30 and TRBJ1-2; 7 nucleotides line up with TRBD1. Germline V gene lookup returns CDR1 GTSNPN and CDR2 SVGIG (reference sequence). This CDR3 spans 16 amino acids. The junction had 10 bases not matched to a gene; V was cut back by 1 base and J by 2 bases. Here the CDR3 DNA reads TGTGCCTGGAGTGAAGGGCAGGGGGTGTTAAACTATGGCTACACCTTC. This gives the protein CAWSEGQGVLNYGYTF.